These 5 T cell receptor beta chains originate from one sample sequenced in a study of response to subunit inactivated influenza vaccine. From the RT-PCR reads, TCRdb called clonotypes with MiXCR, one entry per CDR3 protein. The data contain 450,000 to 500,000 distinct CDR3 sequences, roughly 11% of them singletons. The input for sequencing was PBMCs from blood, taken roughly 6 weeks after vaccination. These receptors came from a man aged 50 to 59 who received an inactivated influenza vaccine.

The chain combines TRBV29-1 with TRBJ2-1; 11 bases agree with TRBD2. CDR3 length: 14 residues. CDR1 and CDR2 from the germline V gene are SQVTM and ANQGSEA. J gave up 7 bases and V 7 bases, and 9 bases lay outside the gene matches. The CDR3: CSATPGTSGNEQFF. CDR3 nucleotides: TGCAGCGCCACCCCCGGGACTAGCGGTAATGAGCAGTTCTTC.

This chain connects TRBV20-1 to TRBJ2-7; 8 bases are shared with TRBD2. CDR1 and CDR2 from the germline V gene are DFQATT and SNEGSKA (reference sequence). V lost 0 bases and J lost 1; bases outside the gene matches: 5. The CDR3 loop spans 15 amino acids. The CDR3 DNA is TGCAGTGCTAGAGATCCCCGGGGGGGATCCTACGAGCAGTACTTC. It specifies CSARDPRGGSYEQYF.

This clonotype was seen more than once but under ten times. The chain has TRBV12-3 or TRBV12-4 and TRBJ2-3, with TRBD2 identical over 7 bases. The CDR3 extends over 15 amino acids. V was clipped by 2 bases and J by 1 base; unmatched bases: 3. CDR3 amino acids: CASSLSGMGTDTQYF. In DNA, the CDR3 is TGTGCCAGCAGTTTAAGCGGGATGGGCACAGATACGCAGTATTTT.

The chain combines TRBV20-1 with TRBJ2-7, with D perhaps being TRBD1 or TRBD2 (5 bases each). V was cut by 6 bases and J by 7 bases, with 19 bases left in between. The CDR3 spans 13 residues. Germline-derived CDR1 and CDR2 are DFQATT and SNEGSKA (reference sequence). The CDR3 DNA sequence: TGCAGTGCCCAACCGCCGGGACCTTTGGAGCAGTACTTC. Protein sequence: CSAQPPGPLEQYF.

This clonotype was seen more than once but under ten times. V and J are TRBV5-1 and TRBJ2-2; 7 bases are a match to TRBD1. The V segment lost 4 bases and the J segment 0 bases; nucleotides outside the gene matches: 3. This CDR3 is 15 amino acids long. Looked up from germline, CDR1 is SGHRS and CDR2 is YFSETQ. CDR3 region: CASSPDRANTGELFF. The CDR3 DNA sequence: TGCGCCAGCAGCCCTGACAGGGCGAACACCGGGGAGCTGTTTTTT. The variable domain in full, completed from reference TRBV5-1 and TRBJ2-2, reads KAGVTQTPRYLIKTRGQQVTLSCSPISGHRSVSWYQQTPGQGLQFLFEYFSETQRNKGNFPGRFSGRQFSNSRSEMNVSTLELGDSALYLCASSPDRANTGELFFGEGSRLTVL.